The rows below give T cell receptor beta chains drawn from one sample of a study of early stage breast cancer tumors. Assay used: immunoSEQ multiplex PCR; TCRdb lists only in-frame clones, some missing. The table lists 44,000 or so clones, around 83% of them singletons. The sequenced material came from blood. These TCRs come from a person aged 45-60 years with breast cancer. Both conserved end residues are part of each CDR3. Fields, in order: CDR3 length, clone size, V gene, J gene, D gene, CDR3 protein, CDR3 DNA. A D gene is named only where the DNA matches it firmly. Expanded clones are given a class, and other clones once, few, many or no size at all.

len: 12; abundance: -; v_gene: TRBV19; j_gene: TRBJ1-2; d_gene: -; CDR3aa: CASSTGWHGYTF; CDR3nt: TGTGCCAGTAGCACAGGGTGGCATGGCTACACCTTC
len: 13; abundance: -; v_gene: TRBV11-2; j_gene: TRBJ1-2; d_gene: -; CDR3aa: CASSYGLDYGYTF; CDR3nt: TGTGCCAGCAGCTACGGATTGGACTATGGCTACACCTTC
len: 15; abundance: -; v_gene: TRBV7-3; j_gene: TRBJ2-3; d_gene: TRBD2; CDR3aa: CASSLGLAGVDTQYF; CDR3nt: TGTGCCAGCAGCTTGGGACTAGCGGGAGTGGATACGCAGTATTTT
len: 16; abundance: -; v_gene: TRBV27; j_gene: TRBJ2-7; d_gene: TRBD1; CDR3aa: CASSFSPGTGYYEQYF; CDR3nt: TGTGCCAGCAGTTTCTCTCCCGGGACAGGCTACTACGAGCAGTACTTC
len: 14; abundance: -; v_gene: TRBV6-5; j_gene: TRBJ2-7; d_gene: -; CDR3aa: CASSFTGTYYEQYF; CDR3nt: TGTGCCAGCAGCTTTACCGGGACCTACTACGAGCAGTACTTC
len: 13; abundance: -; v_gene: TRBV11-2; j_gene: TRBJ2-5; d_gene: TRBD2; CDR3aa: CASSLGGLETQYF; CDR3nt: TGTGCCAGCAGCTTGGGAGGGCTGGAGACCCAGTACTTC
len: 14; abundance: -; v_gene: TRBV28; j_gene: TRBJ1-4; d_gene: TRBD1; CDR3aa: CASSLERGREKLFF; CDR3nt: TGTGCCAGCAGTTTAGAAAGGGGGCGAGAAAAACTGTTTTTT
len: 14; abundance: once; v_gene: TRBV6-5; j_gene: TRBJ1-1; d_gene: -; CDR3aa: CASSWAGSSTEAFF; CDR3nt: TGTGCCAGCAGTTGGGCAGGGAGTAGTACTGAAGCTTTCTTT
len: 13; abundance: -; v_gene: TRBV6-1; j_gene: TRBJ1-4; d_gene: -; CDR3aa: CASSGGGGEKLFF; CDR3nt: TGTGCCAGCAGTGGAGGGGGAGGAGAAAAACTGTTTTTT
len: 18; abundance: -; v_gene: TRBV4-2; j_gene: TRBJ2-4; d_gene: -; CDR3aa: CASSPGTGLRLAKNIQYF; CDR3nt: TGTGCCAGCAGCCCGGGGACCGGGTTACGGCTAGCCAAAAACATTCAGTACTTC
len: 16; abundance: -; v_gene: TRBV14; j_gene: TRBJ1-4; d_gene: -; CDR3aa: CASSQDRGKQSEKLFF; CDR3nt: TGTGCCAGCAGCCAAGATCGGGGAAAACAGAGTGAAAAACTGTTTTTT
len: 17; abundance: -; v_gene: TRBV18; j_gene: TRBJ2-6; d_gene: -; CDR3aa: CASSPLSQGGGANVLTF; CDR3nt: TGTGCCAGCTCACCACTCAGTCAGGGTGGTGGGGCCAACGTCCTGACTTTC
len: 17; abundance: -; v_gene: TRBV4-3; j_gene: TRBJ2-5; d_gene: -; CDR3aa: CASSQDSGPRGKETQYF; CDR3nt: TGCGCCAGCAGCCAAGATAGCGGGCCCAGGGGTAAAGAGACCCAGTACTTC
len: 16; abundance: -; v_gene: TRBV5-6; j_gene: TRBJ2-2; d_gene: TRBD1; CDR3aa: CASSLWDRGQHGELFF; CDR3nt: TGTGCCAGCAGCCTATGGGACAGGGGGCAGCACGGGGAGCTGTTTTTT
len: 12; abundance: -; v_gene: TRBV30; j_gene: TRBJ1-2; d_gene: TRBD1; CDR3aa: CAWKGTGDGYTF; CDR3nt: TGTGCCTGGAAAGGGACAGGGGATGGCTACACCTTC
len: 16; abundance: -; v_gene: TRBV4-1; j_gene: TRBJ1-5; d_gene: -; CDR3aa: CASSQDYQAEWQPQHF; CDR3nt: TGCGCCAGCAGCCAAGATTACCAGGCGGAATGGCAGCCCCAGCATTTT
len: 14; abundance: -; v_gene: TRBV2; j_gene: TRBJ2-2; d_gene: -; CDR3aa: CASRGAQNTGELFF; CDR3nt: TGTGCCAGCAGGGGGGCCCAGAACACCGGGGAGCTGTTTTTT
len: 13; abundance: -; v_gene: TRBV7-2; j_gene: TRBJ2-3; d_gene: -; CDR3aa: CASSFPPTDTQYF; CDR3nt: TGTGCCAGCAGCTTTCCCCCTACAGATACGCAGTATTTT
len: 15; abundance: -; v_gene: TRBV7-9; j_gene: TRBJ2-5; d_gene: -; CDR3aa: CASSGAGQGGETQYF; CDR3nt: TGTGCCAGCAGCGGGGCAGGACAGGGAGGGGAGACCCAGTACTTC
len: 17; abundance: -; v_gene: TRBV7-9; j_gene: TRBJ2-7; d_gene: -; CDR3aa: CASSPQLQGHSLYEQYF; CDR3nt: TGTGCCAGCAGCCCTCAATTACAGGGTCACTCCCTCTACGAGCAGTACTTC
len: 16; abundance: -; v_gene: TRBV2; j_gene: TRBJ2-1; d_gene: TRBD2; CDR3aa: CASSEGTSGRYNEQFF; CDR3nt: TGTGCCAGCAGTGAGGGAACTAGCGGGAGGTACAATGAGCAGTTCTTC
len: 11; abundance: -; v_gene: TRBV18; j_gene: TRBJ2-1; d_gene: -; CDR3aa: CASSLGNEQFF; CDR3nt: TGTGCCAGCTCGCTAGGTAATGAGCAGTTCTTC
len: 13; abundance: once; v_gene: TRBV10-3; j_gene: TRBJ2-7; d_gene: TRBD2; CDR3aa: CAIGSSGVPEQYF; CDR3nt: TGTGCCATCGGTTCTAGCGGGGTTCCCGAGCAGTACTTC
len: 14; abundance: -; v_gene: TRBV30; j_gene: TRBJ2-3; d_gene: -; CDR3aa: CAWSVGGGTDTQYF; CDR3nt: TGTGCCTGGAGTGTAGGGGGGGGCACAGATACGCAGTATTTT
len: 14; abundance: -; v_gene: TRBV5-1; j_gene: TRBJ2-7; d_gene: -; CDR3aa: CASSLEVPSYEQYF; CDR3nt: TGCGCCAGCAGCTTGGAGGTGCCCTCCTACGAGCAGTACTTC
len: 15; abundance: -; v_gene: TRBV6-6; j_gene: TRBJ1-1; d_gene: TRBD1; CDR3aa: CASRRDRVKNTEAFF; CDR3nt: TGTGCCAGCCGTCGTGACAGGGTGAAGAACACTGAAGCTTTCTTT
len: 16; abundance: -; v_gene: TRBV18; j_gene: TRBJ2-2; d_gene: -; CDR3aa: CASSPPSWTVTGELFF; CDR3nt: TGTGCCAGCTCACCACCTTCTTGGACAGTTACCGGGGAGCTGTTTTTT
len: 14; abundance: -; v_gene: TRBV6-5; j_gene: TRBJ2-2; d_gene: -; CDR3aa: CASSFDRLTGELFF; CDR3nt: TGTGCCAGCAGTTTTGACAGGCTCACCGGGGAGCTGTTTTTT
len: 15; abundance: -; v_gene: TRBV28; j_gene: TRBJ1-2; d_gene: -; CDR3aa: CASSFFPDSLYGYTF; CDR3nt: TGTGCCAGCAGTTTCTTCCCCGACAGCCTCTATGGCTACACCTTC
len: 13; abundance: -; v_gene: TRBV7-2; j_gene: TRBJ1-2; d_gene: TRBD1; CDR3aa: CASSTQTGQGYTF; CDR3nt: TGTGCCAGCAGCACCCAGACAGGGCAAGGCTACACCTTC
len: 14; abundance: -; v_gene: TRBV10-3; j_gene: TRBJ2-2; d_gene: TRBD2; CDR3aa: CAIRSGTNTGELFF; CDR3nt: TGTGCCATACGTAGCGGGACGAACACCGGGGAGCTGTTTTTT
len: 15; abundance: -; v_gene: TRBV7-2; j_gene: TRBJ2-7; d_gene: TRBD2; CDR3aa: CASSLRASGSNEQYF; CDR3nt: TGTGCCAGCAGCTTGAGGGCTAGCGGGAGTAACGAGCAGTACTTC
len: 11; abundance: few; v_gene: TRBV7-9; j_gene: TRBJ1-6; d_gene: -; CDR3aa: CASSSYSPLHF; CDR3nt: TGTGCCAGCAGCTCCTATTCACCCCTCCACTTT
len: 16; abundance: once; v_gene: TRBV7-2; j_gene: TRBJ2-3; d_gene: TRBD2; CDR3aa: CASSIPSGGATDTQYF; CDR3nt: TGTGCCAGCAGCATTCCAAGCGGGGGGGCCACAGATACGCAGTATTTT
len: 14; abundance: -; v_gene: TRBV11-3; j_gene: TRBJ2-1; d_gene: TRBD2; CDR3aa: CASSSIAGDNEQFF; CDR3nt: TGTGCCAGCAGTTCGATAGCGGGGGACAATGAGCAGTTCTTC
len: 15; abundance: -; v_gene: TRBV6-5; j_gene: TRBJ1-1; d_gene: -; CDR3aa: CASSYSTVMNTEAFF; CDR3nt: TGTGCCAGCAGTTACTCGACAGTAATGAACACTGAAGCTTTCTTT
len: 17; abundance: -; v_gene: TRBV7-9; j_gene: TRBJ2-3; d_gene: -; CDR3aa: CASSLPQDRVLTDTQYF; CDR3nt: TGTGCCAGCAGCTTACCCCAGGACAGAGTACTCACAGATACGCAGTATTTT
len: 14; abundance: -; v_gene: TRBV10-2; j_gene: TRBJ2-7; d_gene: -; CDR3aa: CASSESGPSYEQYF; CDR3nt: TGCGCCAGCAGTGAGTCCGGGCCGTCCTACGAGCAGTACTTC
len: 16; abundance: -; v_gene: TRBV19; j_gene: TRBJ1-1; d_gene: -; CDR3aa: CASTKRPRGTHTEAFF; CDR3nt: TGTGCCAGTACCAAAAGGCCCCGAGGCACTCACACTGAAGCTTTCTTT
len: 17; abundance: -; v_gene: TRBV18; j_gene: TRBJ1-1; d_gene: TRBD1; CDR3aa: CASSPPVGTGLNTEAFF; CDR3nt: TGTGCCAGCTCACCACCGGTAGGGACAGGACTGAACACTGAAGCTTTCTTT
len: 13; abundance: few; v_gene: TRBV2; j_gene: TRBJ2-7; d_gene: -; CDR3aa: CASSEGGSYEQYF; CDR3nt: TGTGCCAGCAGTGAAGGGGGCTCCTACGAGCAGTACTTC